These 6 T cell receptor beta chains came from one sample sequenced in a study of blood T cell repertoires in COVID-19. The data were produced by immunoSEQ multiplex PCR, yet TCRdb's version contains in-frame clones alone and is incomplete. There are 150,000 to 200,000 clones in the sample; 80% occur only once, and roughly 3.5% lies in the top ten. The sample was PBMCs or T cells enriched from blood (not recorded which). The receptors were sampled from a woman aged 55-69 years who had recovered from COVID-19.

The table lists this clone with a count of one. This chain joins TRBV30 and TRBJ1-5, with D unclear. This CDR3 has 19 residues. Germline V CDR1 and CDR2: GTSNPN, SVGIG (reference sequence). V was clipped by 1 base and J by 3 bases, with 25 bases between them. CDR3 nucleotides: TGTGCCTGGAGTGCCAGAGATAGGAGGAGGGTATCGTACAATCAGCCCCAGCATTTT. This sequence encodes CAWSARDRRRVSYNQPQHF.

This clone showed up just once. The J gene is TRBJ2-3, the V gene TRBV5-1, with D possibly being TRBD2 (6 bases). Trimming took off 4 bases at V and 2 bases at J, with 11 bases between the two ends. Germline lookup yields CDR1 SGHRS and CDR2 YFSETQ. This CDR3 spans 14 amino acids. CDR3 in amino acids: CASSLRDFTDTQYF. In nucleotides, the CDR3 is TGCGCCAGCAGCCTTCGGGACTTCACAGATACGCAGTATTTT.

The chain uses TRBV7-2 and TRBJ2-1, with 11 bases matching TRBD2. The V and J ends lost 2 bases and 15 bases, in that order; junction bases with no gene match: 15. The CDR3 runs 16 residues. CDR1 is SGHTA, CDR2 FQGNSA, per germline. The CDR3 DNA reads as TGTGCCAGCAGCTTACGGCCTAGCGGGGGGACCCTCCCTGTGTTCTTC. Protein product: CASSLRPSGGTLPVFF.

This clone was detected only once. The CDR3 coding sequence is TGCGCCAGCAGCGTGACATACAACAATGAGCAGTTCTTC. Amino acids: CASSVTYNNEQFF. The rearrangement joins TRBV5-1 to TRBJ2-1, with unresolved D. CDR1 and CDR2 from the germline V gene are SGHRS and YFSETQ. V lost 4 bases and J 5 bases, leaving 10 bases between the germline ends. This CDR3 has 13 residues.

The genes are TRBV19 and TRBJ2-2, with a weak D call TRBD1 (6 bases). This CDR3 contains 14 residues. Trimming removed 3 bases from V and 6 bases from J, with 11 bases in between. Germline V gene sequence: CDR1 LNHDA, CDR2 SQIVND (reference sequence). CDR3 in DNA: TGTGCCAGTAGTATGCTACAGGGTCCCGGGGAGCTGTTTTTT. This encodes CASSMLQGPGELFF.

This clone was detected only once. V and J are TRBV14 and TRBJ1-1; 7 bases are shared with TRBD1. Trimming at V came to 3 bases and at J to 11 bases, leaving 12 bases not matched to a gene. Germline V gene lookup returns CDR1 SGHDN and CDR2 FVKESK. The CDR3 has 14 residues. CDR3 nucleotides: TGTGCCAGCAGCCAGACAGGGACCTATCCTGGGGCTTTCTTT. This codes for CASSQTGTYPGAFF.